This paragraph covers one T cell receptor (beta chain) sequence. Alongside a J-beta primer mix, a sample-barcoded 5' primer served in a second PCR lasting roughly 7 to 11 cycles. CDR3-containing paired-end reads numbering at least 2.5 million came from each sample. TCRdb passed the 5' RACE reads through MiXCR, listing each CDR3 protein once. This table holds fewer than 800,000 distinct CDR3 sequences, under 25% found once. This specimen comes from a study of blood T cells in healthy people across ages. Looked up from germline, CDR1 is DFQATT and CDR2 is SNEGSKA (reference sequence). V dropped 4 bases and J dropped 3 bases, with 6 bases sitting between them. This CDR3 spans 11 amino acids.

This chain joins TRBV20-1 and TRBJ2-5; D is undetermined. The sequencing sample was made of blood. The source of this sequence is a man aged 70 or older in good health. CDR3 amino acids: CSANPEETQYF. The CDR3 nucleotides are TGCAGTGCTAACCCGGAAGAGACCCAGTACTTC.